These T cell receptor beta chains were read from a single sample in a study of blood T cell repertoires in COVID-19. Sequenced by immunoSEQ multiplex PCR; TCRdb stores in-frame clones only, minus some. This table holds roughly 170,000 clones, 60% to 80% found once. The sample taken for sequencing was peripheral blood. These receptors were taken from a woman in her 70s with acute or convalescent COVID-19. The CDR3 runs from the conserved cysteine through the conserved F or W. A D gene is named only where the DNA matches it firmly. Some rows mark clone size as missing; the rest say once, few, many or name a class of expanded clone.

V,size,D,J,DNA,CDR3
TRBV5-5,.,TRBD1,TRBJ2-5,TGTGCCAGCTCAAGTCAGGGGGACGCAACAACGGAGACCCAGTACTTC,CASSSQGDATTETQYF
TRBV19,.,.,TRBJ2-5,TGTGCCAGTAGTATTGGAGGGTCTCAAGAGACCCAGTACTTC,CASSIGGSQETQYF
TRBV10-2,once,.,TRBJ1-4,TGCGCCAGCAGTGAGGGACAGACGAATGAAAAACTGTTTTTT,CASSEGQTNEKLFF
TRBV5-1,.,TRBD1,TRBJ1-1,TGCGCCAGCAGCTCACCCCCGGGACAGGCCGCCATGAACACTGAAGCTTTCTTT,CASSSPPGQAAMNTEAFF
TRBV5-4,once,.,TRBJ1-1,TGTGCCAGCAGCTTGGGTACCGGACAAGAGAACACTGAAGCTTTCTTT,CASSLGTGQENTEAFF
TRBV3-1/TRBV3-2,.,TRBD1,TRBJ1-5,TGTGCCAGCAGCAAGGGGACAGGGTTTGATAGCAATCAGCCCCAGCATTTT,CASSKGTGFDSNQPQHF
TRBV19,.,.,TRBJ1-1,TGTGCCAGTAGTATAAACCCCCAGGGTGAAGCTTTCTTT,CASSINPQGEAFF
TRBV2,.,.,TRBJ2-5,TGTGCCAGCAGCTGGACCACCGGGGGCCAAGAGACCCAGTACTTC,CASSWTTGGQETQYF
TRBV6-1,.,TRBD1,TRBJ1-6,TGTGCCAGCAGTGAACTAGGACAGGGAACCTCACCCCTCCACTTT,CASSELGQGTSPLHF
TRBV9,.,.,TRBJ2-5,TGTGCCAGCAGCGCCAGTAAGGTGGGCGAGACCCAGTACTTC,CASSASKVGETQYF
TRBV20-1,.,.,TRBJ1-5,TGCAGTGCTGGGAGTCAGCCCCAGCATTTT,CSAGSQPQHF
TRBV19,.,.,TRBJ1-2,TGTGCCACGGGGAGGGCTGACTATGGCTACACCTTC,CATGRADYGYTF
TRBV7-3,.,.,TRBJ1-1,TGTGCCAGCAGCTTAAGCAGGGGCACTGAAGCTTTCTTT,CASSLSRGTEAFF